This TCR beta chain was sequenced during a study of OX40 agonist ivuxolimab in advanced cancers. In germline, CDR1 is SQVTM, CDR2 ANQGSEA. The CDR3 runs to 12 residues. Between the trimmed V and J ends, which lost 4 bases and 3 bases, there was a span of 10 bases. The study's findings and limits: Relative to CD4+ cells, CD8+ T cells on average had more expanded clones.

Concerning this clone itself: The antigen is undetermined.

This table comes from immunoSEQ multiplex PCR, and its TCRdb copy is limited to in-frame clones, with some not included. Of roughly 46,000 clones listed, 91% were seen once; the top ten hold 4.9%. The receptor was derived from an adult with an advanced solid tumor such as melanoma, head and neck, liver or kidney cancer. V gene TRBV29-1 combines with J gene TRBJ2-7, with D maybe TRBD2 (6 bases). Material: CD4+ or CD8+ T cells sorted from blood, obtained in a trial of the OX40 agonist ivuxolimab. CDR3 residues: CSVVGGDYEQYF. CDR3 nucleotide sequence: TGCAGCGTTGTGGGGGGTGACTACGAGCAGTACTTC.